One sample yielded the 16 T cell receptor beta chains listed below, sequenced in a study of T cell changes during pregnancy in multiple sclerosis. Only in-frame clones appear in the TCRdb table, and some are missing; sequencing was by immunoSEQ multiplex PCR. Here the sample spans 30,000 to 35,000 clones, roughly 87% being singletons. The sequencing used CD8+ T cells from peripheral blood mononuclear cells, collected in the first trimester of pregnancy. All receptors come from a female donor with multiple sclerosis, enrolled in a pregnancy study.

CDR3 sequence (DNA): TGTGCCAGCAGTGAAGAGGGGGTAGGGCAGCCCCAGCATTTT. Protein sequence: CASSEEGVGQPQHF. This chain uses TRBV2 with TRBJ1-5, with D perhaps matching TRBD1 (6 bases). Trimming shortened V by 1 base and J by 7 bases, and 11 bases separated the two germline ends. The CDR3 extends over 14 amino acids. Germline values: CDR1 SNHLY, CDR2 FYNNEI.

The chain carries TRBV9 and TRBJ2-3; TRBD2 matches 9 bases. CDR3 length equals 16 residues. V lost 3 bases, J lost 2 bases, and 7 bases stayed unmatched. CDR1 SGDLS and CDR2 YYNGEE come from the germline V gene. The CDR3 sequence: CASSDRGGAYTDTQYF. The CDR3 nucleotides read TGTGCCAGCAGCGACCGCGGGGGGGCATACACAGATACGCAGTATTTT.

The chain recombines TRBV4-1 with TRBJ2-1; D might be TRBD1 (5 bases). From germline, CDR1 is MGHRA and CDR2 YSYEKL. Trimming pared 3 bases from V and 8 bases from J, leaving 14 bases between. The CDR3 extends over 14 amino acids. The CDR3 reads CASSQGSGWDEQFF. DNA for the CDR3: TGCGCCAGCAGCCAGGGATCAGGGTGGGATGAGCAGTTCTTC.

This sequence joins TRBV28 and TRBJ1-4, with 8 bases lining up with TRBD1. The CDR3 runs to 15 residues. J was trimmed by 6 bases and V by 5 bases; bases with no gene match: 8. In germline, CDR1 is MDHEN, CDR2 SYDVKM. The CDR3 DNA reads TGTGCCAGCAGTCGAGGACAGGGATTACATGAAAAACTGTTTTTT. It yields the protein CASSRGQGLHEKLFF.

This clone was detected a few times. Here the CDR3 DNA reads TGTGCCAGCCGGGGTATGAACACTGAAGCTTTCTTT. This codes for CASRGMNTEAFF. The V call is TRBV9, the J call TRBJ1-1; D ambiguous. Trimming cost V 7 bases and J 0 bases, with 7 bases left between them. There are 12 residues in the CDR3. CDR1 and CDR2 (germline): SGDLS, YYNGEE.

This clone was picked up many times. V usage is TRBV12-5 and J usage is TRBJ1-1; perhaps TRBD1 as D (6 bases). The CDR3 has 11 amino acids. Germline V gives CDR1 LGHNT, CDR2 FRNRAP. The germline V and J ends were trimmed by 7 bases and 11 bases, with 14 bases remaining between them. CDR3 region: CASADLGGAFF. The CDR3 DNA reads TGTGCTAGTGCTGACCTAGGGGGTGCTTTCTTT.

The chain is built from TRBV28 and TRBJ2-1; 8 nucleotides agree with TRBD2. The CDR3 sequence is 18 residues long. Trimming took 6 bases from V and 0 from J; bases not matched to a gene: 13. CDR1 MDHEN and CDR2 SYDVKM come from the germline V gene. The chain's CDR3 is CASSRGLVRPRSYNEQFF. The CDR3 DNA is TGTGCCAGCAGCCGGGGACTAGTTCGGCCCCGCTCCTACAATGAGCAGTTCTTC.

V gene TRBV6-4 combines with J gene TRBJ2-1; possibly TRBD1 for D (5 bases). With 2 bases removed from V and 6 bases from J, the gap between germline ends came to 8 bases. Germline V gene sequence: CDR1 MRHNA, CDR2 SNTAGT. CDR3 length: 13 amino acids. This chain's CDR3 is CASSDGAANEQFF. As DNA, the CDR3 is TGTGCCAGCAGTGACGGGGCTGCCAATGAGCAGTTCTTC.

In this sample, this clone is medium-sized. The chain combines TRBV5-1 with TRBJ1-2, with TRBD1 matching over 9 bases. The CDR3 is made up of 15 amino acids. V dropped 0 bases and J dropped 6; count of bases not matched to a gene: 6. Germline CDR1 is SGHRS and CDR2 is YFSETQ. CDR3 DNA sequence: TGCGCCAGCAGCTTGGCCGGGACAGGGACAGATGGCTACACCTTC. This encodes CASSLAGTGTDGYTF. Drawing the rest from reference TRBV5-1 and TRBJ1-2, the complete variable domain is KAGVTQTPRYLIKTRGQQVTLSCSPISGHRSVSWYQQTPGQGLQFLFEYFSETQRNKGNFPGRFSGRQFSNSRSEMNVSTLELGDSALYLCASSLAGTGTDGYTFGSGTRLTVV.

The gene calls are TRBV27 and TRBJ2-2; the match to TRBD2 covers 7 bases. This CDR3 is 14 amino acids long. The V gene end was trimmed by 4 bases and the J gene end by 5 bases; junction bases not matched to a gene: 4. Germline CDR1 MNHEY, CDR2 SMNVEV (reference sequence). CDR3 in amino acids: CASSSGGTTGELFF. The CDR3 coding sequence is TGTGCCAGCAGTTCCGGGGGGACGACCGGGGAGCTGTTTTTT.

This rearrangement joins TRBV29-1 to TRBJ2-7; maybe TRBD1 (6 bases). This CDR3 spans 12 amino acids. The ends were cut back, 4 bases at V and 3 bases at J, with 10 bases in the middle. CDR1 is SQVTM and CDR2 is ANQGSEA in the germline V gene. CDR3: CSVVQGSYEQYF. Written as DNA, the CDR3 is TGCAGCGTTGTTCAGGGGAGCTACGAGCAGTACTTC.

The DNA for the CDR3 is TGTGCCAGCAGGCCTAGCGGTTCCACAGATACGCAGTATTTT. Encoded protein: CASRPSGSTDTQYF. This chain connects TRBV2 to TRBJ2-3, with 7 bases lining up with TRBD2. V shed 6 bases, J shed 2 bases, and the junction held 5 bases outside the gene matches. This CDR3 has 14 residues. Germline V gene data show CDR1 as SNHLY and CDR2 as FYNNEI.

The rearrangement joins TRBV11-2 to TRBJ1-1; D unclear. The V end was cut by 1 base, the J end by 2 bases, with 5 bases between. Germline CDR1 reads SGHAT; CDR2 reads FQNNGV. This CDR3 has 13 amino acids. The chain's CDR3 is CASSLVTNTEAFF. CDR3 DNA: TGTGCCAGCAGCTTAGTAACTAACACTGAAGCTTTCTTT. Looking up the rest from reference TRBV11-2 and TRBJ1-1 gives the full variable domain: EAGVAQSPRYKIIEKRQSVAFWCNPISGHATLYWYQQILGQGPKLLIQFQNNGVVDDSQLPKDRFSAERLKGVDSTLKIQPAKLEDSAVYLCASSLVTNTEAFFGQGTRLTVV.

J is TRBJ2-7 and V is TRBV15; D not resolved. The germline CDR1 and CDR2 sequences are LNHNV and YYDKDF (reference sequence). The CDR3 contains 15 residues. V lost 5 bases and J lost 0, with 14 bases in between. Here the CDR3 reads CATSGGVPPSYEQYF. In DNA form, the CDR3 reads TGTGCCACCAGCGGCGGTGTCCCTCCCTCCTACGAGCAGTACTTC.

CDR3 DNA: TGTGCCAGTAGTATTTTTGGCTTAACCAATGAGCAGTTCTTC. It translates to CASSIFGLTNEQFF. This chain links TRBV19 with TRBJ2-1; D gene ambiguous. This CDR3 region has 14 residues. Germline-derived CDR1 and CDR2 are LNHDA and SQIVND (reference sequence). V was clipped by 3 bases and J by 6 bases, with 12 bases between them.

The chain has TRBV28 and TRBJ1-5, with 7 bases fitting TRBD1. V trimming: 5 bases; J trimming: 6 bases; junction bases outside the gene matches: 10. The CDR3 covers 15 residues. Germline V gene data show CDR1 as MDHEN and CDR2 as SYDVKM. The CDR3 here is CASSPTPSGGQPQHF. DNA for the CDR3: TGTGCCAGCAGTCCCACCCCCTCAGGGGGTCAGCCCCAGCATTTT.